This TCR beta chain was sequenced during a study of OX40 agonist ivuxolimab in advanced cancers. Overall study context: Enrolled patients in dose escalation had cancers that were hepatocellular carcinoma, melanoma, renal cell or head and neck cancer. Earlier anti-PD-1, anti-PD-L1 or anti-CTLA-4 therapy was permitted; roughly 37% had received some. Study observations and caveats: The study found that CD8+ T cells averaged more expanded clones than CD4+.

At cycle 4 day 1, cycle 7 day 1, and baseline, blood was sampled. To note about this clone: Antigen unknown.

Sequencing was performed with immunoSEQ multiplex PCR; in TCRdb, only in-frame clones are kept and a portion is missing. The sample consists of 65,000 to 95,000 clones, nearly 90% of them appearing once. The receptor comes from an adult with an advanced solid tumor such as melanoma, head and neck, liver or kidney cancer. The source material was CD4+ or CD8+ T cells sorted from blood, sampled in a trial of the OX40 agonist ivuxolimab.

CDR3 amino acids: CASSALGGQSNEKLFF. CDR3 DNA sequence: TGTGCCAGCAGCGCCTTAGGGGGACAGAGTAATGAAAAACTGTTTTTT. The V call is TRBV9, the J call TRBJ1-4; 7 bases match TRBD1. V was pared by 3 bases and J by 4 bases, with 9 bases of the junction left unmatched. Germline V gives CDR1 SGDLS, CDR2 YYNGEE. CDR3 size: 16 residues. The complete variable domain, with remaining parts taken from reference TRBV9 and TRBJ1-4, reads DSGVTQTPKHLITATGQRVTLRCSPRSGDLSVYWYQQSLDQGLQFLIQYYNGEERAKGNILERFSAQQFPDLHSELNLSSLELGDSALYFCASSALGGQSNEKLFFGSGTQLSVL.